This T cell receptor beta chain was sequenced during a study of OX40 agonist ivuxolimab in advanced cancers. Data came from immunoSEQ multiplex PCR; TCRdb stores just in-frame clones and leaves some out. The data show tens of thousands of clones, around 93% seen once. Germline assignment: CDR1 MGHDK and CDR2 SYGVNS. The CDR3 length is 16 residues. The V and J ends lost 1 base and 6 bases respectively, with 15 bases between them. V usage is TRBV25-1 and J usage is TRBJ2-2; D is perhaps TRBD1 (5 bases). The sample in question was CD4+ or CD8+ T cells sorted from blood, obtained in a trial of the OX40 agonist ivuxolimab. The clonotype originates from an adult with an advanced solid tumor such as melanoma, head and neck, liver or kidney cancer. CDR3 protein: CASSEFQGKDPGELFF. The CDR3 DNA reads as TGTGCCAGCAGTGAATTTCAGGGAAAGGATCCCGGGGAGCTGTTTTTT.